This TCR beta chain was recorded in a study of tumor-infiltrating lymphocytes in oesophageal squamous cell carcinoma. TCRdb itself ran the PCR reads through MiXCR, one entry per CDR3 protein. This sample has about 12,000 distinct CDR3 sequences; about 60% occur once, and the top ten carry roughly 30%. The CDR3 is 12 residues long. V was clipped by 2 bases and J by 6 bases, with 8 bases between them. The germline V gene has CDR1 SGHTA and CDR2 FQGNSA. The sequencing input was esophageal tumor tissue. V usage is TRBV7-2 and J usage is TRBJ2-7, with D unresolved. The sequence derives from a female donor with esophageal squamous cell carcinoma. CDR3 coding DNA: TGTGCCAGCAGCTTACATAAGGGCGAGCAGTACTTC. Translated, it gives CASSLHKGEQYF. Full variable domain (missing parts from reference TRBV7-2 and TRBJ2-7): GAGVSQSPSNKVTEKGKDVELRCDPISGHTALYWYRQSLGQGLEFLIYFQGNSAPDKSGLPSDRFSAERTGGSVSTLTIQRTQQEDSAVYLCASSLHKGEQYFGPGTRLTVT.